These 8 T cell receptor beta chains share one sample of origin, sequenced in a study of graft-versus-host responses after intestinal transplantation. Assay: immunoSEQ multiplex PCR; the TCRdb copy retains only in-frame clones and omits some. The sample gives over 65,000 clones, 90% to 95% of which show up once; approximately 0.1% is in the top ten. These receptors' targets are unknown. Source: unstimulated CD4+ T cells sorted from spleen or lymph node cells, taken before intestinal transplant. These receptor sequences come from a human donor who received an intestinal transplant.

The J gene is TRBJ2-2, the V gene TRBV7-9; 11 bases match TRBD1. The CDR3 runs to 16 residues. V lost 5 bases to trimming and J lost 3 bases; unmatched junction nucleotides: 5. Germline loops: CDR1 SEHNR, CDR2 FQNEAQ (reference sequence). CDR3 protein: CASSPGQGADTGELFF. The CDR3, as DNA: TGTGCCAGCAGCCCAGGACAGGGGGCGGACACCGGGGAGCTGTTTTTT.

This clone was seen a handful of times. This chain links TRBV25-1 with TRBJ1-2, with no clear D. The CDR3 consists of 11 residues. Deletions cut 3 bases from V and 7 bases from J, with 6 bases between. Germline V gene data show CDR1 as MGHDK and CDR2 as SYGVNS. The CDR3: CASSDQAGYTF. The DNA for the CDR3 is TGTGCCAGCAGTGACCAGGCTGGCTACACCTTC.

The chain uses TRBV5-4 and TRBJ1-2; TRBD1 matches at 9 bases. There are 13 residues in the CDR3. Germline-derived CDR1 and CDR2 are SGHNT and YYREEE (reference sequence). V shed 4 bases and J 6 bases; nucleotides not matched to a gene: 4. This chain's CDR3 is CASSRDREDGYTF. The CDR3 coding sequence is TGTGCCAGCAGCAGGGACAGGGAGGATGGCTACACCTTC.

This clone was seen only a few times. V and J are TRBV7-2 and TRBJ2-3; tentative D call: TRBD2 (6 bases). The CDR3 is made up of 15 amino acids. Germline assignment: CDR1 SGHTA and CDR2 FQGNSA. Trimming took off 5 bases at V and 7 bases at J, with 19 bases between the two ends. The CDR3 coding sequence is TGTGCCAGCAGCGCCGCCCCCGGCGGGGTCTATACGCAGTATTTT. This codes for CASSAAPGGVYTQYF.

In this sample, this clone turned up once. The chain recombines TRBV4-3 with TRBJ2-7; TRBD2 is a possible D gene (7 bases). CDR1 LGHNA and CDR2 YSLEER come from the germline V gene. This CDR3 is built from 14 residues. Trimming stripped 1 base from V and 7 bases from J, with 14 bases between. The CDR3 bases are TGCGCCAGCAGCCAAGCCGCGGGGGCTGGTGAGCAGTACTTC. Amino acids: CASSQAAGAGEQYF.

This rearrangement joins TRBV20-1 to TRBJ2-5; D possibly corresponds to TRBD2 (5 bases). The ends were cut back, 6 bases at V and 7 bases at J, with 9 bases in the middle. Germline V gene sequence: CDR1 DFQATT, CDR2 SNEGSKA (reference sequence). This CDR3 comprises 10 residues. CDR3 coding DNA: TGCAGTGCGAAACGGGGGACCCAGTACTTC. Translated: CSAKRGTQYF.

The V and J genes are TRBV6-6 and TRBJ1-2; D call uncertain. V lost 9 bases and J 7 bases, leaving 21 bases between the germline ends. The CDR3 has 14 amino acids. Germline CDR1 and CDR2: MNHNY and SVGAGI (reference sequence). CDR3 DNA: TGTGCCAGTACCGGGTCATTACATATAGGTGGCTACACCTTC. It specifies CASTGSLHIGGYTF.

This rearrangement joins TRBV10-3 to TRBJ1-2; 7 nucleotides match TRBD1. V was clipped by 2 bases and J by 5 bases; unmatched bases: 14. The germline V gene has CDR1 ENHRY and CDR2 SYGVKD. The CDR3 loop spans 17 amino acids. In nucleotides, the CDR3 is TGTGCCATCAGTGAGGGAGGACAGGCTCTCGGGGCATATGGCTACACCTTC. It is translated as CAISEGGQALGAYGYTF.